This TCR beta chain was identified during a study of beta chain features in type 1 diabetes listed by TCRdb under 2018. Some background on the complete study: Mean age, gender distribution, total cell number and subset yield were not different between patients and healthy donors. Across all samples, about 110 million sorted cells were examined, and cell number per subset correlated strongly with RNA yield. The study compared the TCRB repertoires of sorted circulating CD4+ T cell subsets in recently diagnosed type 1 diabetes patients with those in matched healthy donors. Regulatory and stem cell-like memory subsets were obtained from only 8 patients and roughly 8 healthy donors, while naive and central memory subsets were obtained from all 28 donors. Overall study results and their limits: At VDJ recombination sites, patients with type 1 diabetes made fewer insertions and deleted more nucleotides, a pattern implying thymic rearrangement abnormalities. Only small numbers of individuals were included in the HLA sub-analyses, which left unresolved whether HLA type had any influence on TCRB rearrangement. Type 1 diabetes patients showed a moderate but significant shortening of TCRB CDR3 length in all four CD4+ subsets. Naive, central memory and regulatory TCRB repertoires appeared to be more similar among patients than among healthy donors. PCR may preferentially amplify shorter templates, but because patient and control samples were amplified and corrected together, any resulting skew would affect both groups equally. Because cDNA rather than genomic DNA was sequenced, highly expressing activated cells could have been over-represented, although no difference in activation and CD3 levels was found between groups.

Comment on this clone: Its antigen is still unknown. Base qualities are not recorded, but no much larger clone differs from it by a single base.

A single peripheral blood draw of approximately 0.11 L on average was collected from each donor into heparinised tubes. A BD FACSAria II was used to sort naive, central memory, regulatory and stem cell-like memory CD4+ T cells with a panel that included CD45RO, CCR7, CD25, CD127, CD95 and CD27. All sorted populations exceeded 95% purity. Right away, PBMCs were isolated by Lymphoprep density gradient centrifugation and were stained directly, with no culture step. To minimize batch effects, samples were stained and sorted in pairs, one healthy donor with one patient per experiment. The entire isolated RNA was reverse transcribed using the High Capacity cDNA Reverse Transcription Kit, and thus expressed TCRB transcripts were sequenced. Naive, central memory and regulatory T cell samples underwent deep immunoSEQ sequencing, averaging around 4 million total reads per sample. After sorted cells were lysed in RLT buffer, RNA was extracted with DNase-treated RNeasy Micro or Mini kits, with the choice depending on cell number. To prevent cross-contamination, every cell subset was processed on its own, while patient and healthy donor samples were processed together. The immunoSEQ multiplex PCR was used to amplify TCRB sequences from cDNA, yielding 87-bp fragments that span the CDR3 region. The amplicons were sequenced using the Illumina HiSeq platform. From the authors' description of their analysis: PCR bias was corrected computationally using synthetic template baselines, and reads within Hamming distance 2 were collapsed, with unmergeable singletons discarded. Reads were aligned against IMGT to assign V, D and J genes, CDR3 length and insertions or deletions at six rearrangement sites. Within each subset, clonotype counts were normalized to sorted cell number, and only after that were true diversity and Gini coefficients computed with the tcR R package. Repertoire sharing was quantified using the overlap coefficient calculated on TCRB nucleotide sequences. Out-of-frame TCRB sequences from naive cells were analyzed as a proxy for the pre-selection repertoire. TCRdb mirrors the immuneACCESS table, restricted to in-frame sequences. Some clones are absent from its copies; in checked studies, under half trace to an unresolved V gene, and the reason for the others is unknown. V, J and clone size are taken as reported in that table, and D and trimming were inferred from the DNA itself. In all, the sample holds 810,000 or so clones, and roughly 16% of those were seen once. The ten largest clones represent 0.02% to 0.025% of the sample.

There are 14 amino acids in the CDR3, from cysteine to phenylalanine inclusive. The read is trimmed to its CDR3 DNA, 42 bases read in frame from base 1. V is pared back by 3 bases and J by 5 bases, with 11 bases lying between the germline termini. CDR1 and CDR2, per the germline V gene, are MDHEN and SYDVKM. The V gene is TRBV28 and the J gene is TRBJ1-5; the D gene is possibly TRBD1, with 6 bases matching. Sequencing was performed on naive CD4+ T cells from blood. The cell subset or site label here, explained by the study, means: true naive CD4+ T cells. This sequence was found in a woman aged 18-30 years in good health. CDR3 reads: CASSFDRRYQPQHF. The sequence in DNA is TGTGCCAGCAGTTTCGACAGGAGATATCAGCCCCAGCATTTT.